Shown below are 13 T cell receptor beta chains from a single sample sequenced in a study of cytomegalovirus exposure and HLA in healthy donors. The method was immunoSEQ multiplex PCR; TCRdb's version includes in-frame clones alone and lacks a portion of them. The data show 100,000 to 120,000 clones, 70% to 90% seen once. The material sequenced was PBMCs. The receptor set was obtained from a woman in her 30s in good health and CMV-seropositive.

The chain has TRBV29-1 and TRBJ2-2, with a possible D match to TRBD1 (5 bases). V lost 6 bases, J lost 5 bases, and 7 bases lay in between. From germline, CDR1 is SQVTM and CDR2 ANQGSEA. This CDR3 contains 11 residues. The CDR3 loop reads CSVQGTGELFF. In DNA form, the CDR3 reads TGCAGCGTCCAGGGAACCGGGGAGCTGTTTTTT.

The chain links TRBV6-1 to TRBJ2-3; D possibly corresponds to TRBD2 (6 bases). The CDR3 totals 14 residues. Germline V lookup: CDR1 MNHNS, CDR2 SASEGT. V lost 3 bases to trimming and J lost 4 bases, with 11 bases between them. CDR3 in amino acids: CASSDSGGPDTQYF. CDR3 bases: TGTGCCAGCAGTGACTCCGGGGGTCCAGATACGCAGTATTTT.

The CDR3 sequence is CASSTTGTSTDTQYF. CDR3 DNA: TGTGCCAGCAGCACGACAGGGACTAGCACAGATACGCAGTATTTT. The chain has TRBV5-4 and TRBJ2-3, with D maybe TRBD1 (7 bases). This CDR3 spans 15 amino acids. The germline V and J ends were trimmed by 4 bases and 0 bases, with 12 bases remaining between them. Germline V CDR1 and CDR2: SGHNT, YYREEE (reference sequence).

The rearrangement uses TRBV5-4 and TRBJ2-3; TRBD1 aligns across 9 bases. The length of the CDR3 is 15 residues. Germline V CDR1 and CDR2: SGHNT, YYREEE (reference sequence). With 3 bases clipped from V and 3 bases from J, the junction kept 5 bases outside the gene matches. CDR3 amino acids: CASSYGQGRTDTQYF. The CDR3 nucleotides read TGTGCCAGCAGCTACGGACAGGGGCGGACAGATACGCAGTATTTT. The full variable domain, its missing parts supplied by reference TRBV5-4 and TRBJ2-3, is ETGVTQSPTHLIKTRGQQVTLRCSSQSGHNTVSWYQQALGQGPQFIFQYYREEENGRGNFPPRFSGLQFPNYSSELNVNALELDDSALYLCASSYGQGRTDTQYFGPGTRLTVL.

CDR3 region: CASSLTPVATNEKLFF. CDR3 coding DNA: TGTGCCAGCAGCTTGACGCCAGTTGCAACTAATGAAAAACTGTTTTTT. This chain uses TRBV5-6 with TRBJ1-4; D uncertain. V was pared by 1 base and J by 0 bases, with 10 bases between. The CDR3 has 16 residues. Germline V gene lookup returns CDR1 SGHDT and CDR2 YYEEEE.

The genes are TRBV19 and TRBJ1-2; D possibly corresponds to TRBD1 (5 bases). CDR3 length equals 16 residues. Germline V gene sequence: CDR1 LNHDA, CDR2 SQIVND (reference sequence). V was clipped by 0 bases and J by 2 bases, with 13 bases between them. DNA for the CDR3: TGTGCCAGTAGTATAGAGGGACGGAGGGTCAACTATGGCTACACCTTC. The encoded protein is CASSIEGRRVNYGYTF.

The chain employs TRBV9 and TRBJ2-1, with a tentative D call TRBD1 (6 bases). The CDR3 has 14 amino acids. Germline values: CDR1 SGDLS, CDR2 YYNGEE. V was pared by 0 bases and J by 10 bases, with 14 bases between. This CDR3 reads CASSVGGGDHEQFF. The CDR3, as DNA: TGTGCCAGCAGCGTAGGTGGGGGCGATCACGAGCAGTTCTTC. Using reference TRBV9 and TRBJ2-1 for the parts outside the CDR3, the full variable domain is DSGVTQTPKHLITATGQRVTLRCSPRSGDLSVYWYQQSLDQGLQFLIQYYNGEERAKGNILERFSAQQFPDLHSELNLSSLELGDSALYFCASSVGGGDHEQFFGPGTRLTVL.

The chain has TRBV28 and TRBJ2-3; TRBD2 aligns across 10 bases. Trimming at V came to 5 bases and at J to 3 bases, leaving 2 bases not matched to a gene. Germline CDR1 is MDHEN and CDR2 is SYDVKM. The CDR3 length is 14 residues. CDR3 sequence reads: CASSGAGGTDTQYF. CDR3 in DNA: TGTGCCAGCAGTGGAGCGGGAGGGACAGATACGCAGTATTTT.

The chain uses TRBV5-6 and TRBJ2-5; D might be TRBD1 (5 bases). Germline assignment: CDR1 SGHDT and CDR2 YYEEEE. There are 15 residues in the CDR3. V was clipped by 4 bases and J by 5 bases, with 18 bases between them. In DNA form, the CDR3 reads TGTGCCAGCAGCCCGGAGCAACAGGACCTGGAGACCCAGTACTTC. This encodes CASSPEQQDLETQYF.

A few counts support this clone. The rearrangement links TRBV6-1 to TRBJ2-5; 9 bases match TRBD2. The V and J ends lost 5 bases and 5 bases, in that order; junction bases with no gene match: 9. The CDR3 spans 15 residues. CDR1 is MNHNS and CDR2 is SASEGT in the germline V gene. The CDR3 coding sequence is TGTGCCAGCAGTCCCCTTAGCGGGAGTGGGGAGACCCAGTACTTC. It codes for CASSPLSGSGETQYF.

This clone was seen a single time. The chain couples TRBV28 to TRBJ2-7, with 10 bases fitting TRBD1. The CDR3 consists of 16 residues. The germline CDR1 and CDR2 sequences are MDHEN and SYDVKM. The J segment lost 3 bases and the V segment lost 6 bases, leaving 11 bases of the junction unmatched. The CDR3 protein is CASSPGGGQGNYEQYF. The CDR3 DNA follows: TGTGCCAGCAGCCCAGGGGGGGGACAGGGGAACTACGAGCAGTACTTC.

This chain connects TRBV5-1 to TRBJ2-7, with a tentative D call TRBD1 (6 bases). The ends were cut back, 2 bases at V and 3 bases at J, with 18 bases in the middle. The CDR3 totals 16 residues. Germline lookup yields CDR1 SGHRS and CDR2 YFSETQ. CDR3 region: CASSFGDTYGGYEQYF. CDR3 nucleotide sequence: TGCGCCAGCAGCTTCGGGGACACCTATGGGGGCTACGAGCAGTACTTC.

V gene TRBV2 combines with J gene TRBJ2-5; possibly TRBD2 for D (5 bases). V was pared by 0 bases and J by 7 bases, with 9 bases between. The germline V gene encodes CDR1 SNHLY and CDR2 FYNNEI. The CDR3 is 13 residues long. CDR3 in amino acids: CASSEAAAGTQYF. CDR3 in DNA: TGTGCCAGCAGTGAAGCCGCCGCGGGGACCCAGTACTTC.